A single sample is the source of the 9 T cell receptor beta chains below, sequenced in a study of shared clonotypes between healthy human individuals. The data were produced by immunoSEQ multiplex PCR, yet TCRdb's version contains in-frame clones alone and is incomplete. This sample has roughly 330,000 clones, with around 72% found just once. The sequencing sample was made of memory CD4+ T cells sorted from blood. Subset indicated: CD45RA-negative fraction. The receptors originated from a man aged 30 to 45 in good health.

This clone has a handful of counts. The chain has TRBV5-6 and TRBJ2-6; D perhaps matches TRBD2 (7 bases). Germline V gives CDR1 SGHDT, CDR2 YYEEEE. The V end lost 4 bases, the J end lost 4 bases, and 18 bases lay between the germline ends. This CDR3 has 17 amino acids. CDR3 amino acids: CASSALGGGSGANVLTF. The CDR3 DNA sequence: TGTGCCAGCAGCGCCCTCGGCGGGGGCTCCGGGGCCAACGTCCTGACTTTC.

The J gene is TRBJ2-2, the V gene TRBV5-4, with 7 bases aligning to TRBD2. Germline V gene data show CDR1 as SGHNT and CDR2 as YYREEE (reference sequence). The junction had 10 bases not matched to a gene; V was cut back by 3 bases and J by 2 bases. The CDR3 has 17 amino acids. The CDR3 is CASSSDAGARNTGELFF. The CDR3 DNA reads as TGTGCCAGCAGCTCCGACGCGGGAGCGCGCAACACCGGGGAGCTGTTTTTT.

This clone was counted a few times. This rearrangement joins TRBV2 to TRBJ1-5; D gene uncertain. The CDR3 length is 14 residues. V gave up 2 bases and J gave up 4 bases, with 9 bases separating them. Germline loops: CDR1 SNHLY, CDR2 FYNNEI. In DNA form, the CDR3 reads TGTGCCAGCAGTGAACGGGCCGAGAATCAGCCCCAGCATTTT. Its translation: CASSERAENQPQHF.

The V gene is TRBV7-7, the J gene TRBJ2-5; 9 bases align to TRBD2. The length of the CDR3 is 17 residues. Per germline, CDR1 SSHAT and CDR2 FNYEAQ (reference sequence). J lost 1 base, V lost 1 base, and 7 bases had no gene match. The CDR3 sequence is CASSLGASGTPQETQYF. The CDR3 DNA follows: TGTGCCAGCAGCTTAGGGGCTAGCGGGACCCCCCAAGAGACCCAGTACTTC.

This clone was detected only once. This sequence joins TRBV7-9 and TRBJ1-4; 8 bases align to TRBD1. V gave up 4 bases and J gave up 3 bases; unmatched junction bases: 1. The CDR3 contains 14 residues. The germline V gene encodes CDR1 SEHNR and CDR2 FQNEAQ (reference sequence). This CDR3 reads CASSWTGSNEKLFF. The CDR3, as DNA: TGTGCCAGCAGCTGGACAGGGTCTAATGAAAAACTGTTTTTT.

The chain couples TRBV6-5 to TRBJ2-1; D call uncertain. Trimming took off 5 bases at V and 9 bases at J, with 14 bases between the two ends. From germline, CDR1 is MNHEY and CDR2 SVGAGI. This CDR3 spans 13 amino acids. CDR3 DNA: TGTGCCAGCAGTCCGACGGGCCTCCCTGAGCAGTTCTTC. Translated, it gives CASSPTGLPEQFF.

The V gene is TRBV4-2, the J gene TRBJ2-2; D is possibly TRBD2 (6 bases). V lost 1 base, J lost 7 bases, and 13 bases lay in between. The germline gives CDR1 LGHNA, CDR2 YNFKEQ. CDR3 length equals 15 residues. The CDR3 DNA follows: TGTGCCAGCAGCCAAGGGGTTAGCGGTAACGGGGAGCTGTTTTTT. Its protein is CASSQGVSGNGELFF.

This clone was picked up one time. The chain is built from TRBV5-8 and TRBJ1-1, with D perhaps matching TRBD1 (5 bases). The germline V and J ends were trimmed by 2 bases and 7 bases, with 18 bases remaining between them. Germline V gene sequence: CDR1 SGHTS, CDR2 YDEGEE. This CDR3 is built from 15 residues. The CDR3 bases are TGTGCCAGCAGCTTAGGTCGCAACAGGAGACTTGAAGCTTTCTTT. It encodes CASSLGRNRRLEAFF. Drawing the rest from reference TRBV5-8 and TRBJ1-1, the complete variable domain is EAGVTQSPTHLIKTRGQQATLRCSPISGHTSVYWYQQALGLGLQFLLWYDEGEERNRGNFPPRFSGRQFPNYSSELNVNALELEDSALYLCASSLGRNRRLEAFFGQGTRLTVV.

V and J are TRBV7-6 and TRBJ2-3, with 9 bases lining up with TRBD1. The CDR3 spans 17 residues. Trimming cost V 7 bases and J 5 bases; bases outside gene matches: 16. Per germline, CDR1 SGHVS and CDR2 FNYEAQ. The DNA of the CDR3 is TGTGCCAGCAACACCTTTAGGGACAGGGTTATTAGAGATACGCAGTATTTT. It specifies CASNTFRDRVIRDTQYF. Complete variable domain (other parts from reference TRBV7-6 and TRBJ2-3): GAGVSQSPRYKVTKRGQDVALRCDPISGHVSLYWYRQALGQGPEFLTYFNYEAQQDKSGLPNDRFSAERPEGSISTLTIQRTEQRDSAMYRCASNTFRDRVIRDTQYFGPGTRLTVL.